The 8 T cell receptor beta chains reported below all come from one sample, sequenced in a study of response to subunit inactivated influenza vaccine. MiXCR, run by TCRdb on the RT-PCR reads, gives a single entry per CDR3 protein. The table lists a few hundred thousand distinct CDR3 sequences, around a fifth of them singletons. The starting material was PBMCs from blood, obtained less than 22 months after vaccination. Receptor source: a man aged 50-75 years who received an inactivated influenza vaccine.

This chain uses TRBV20-1 with TRBJ2-1; a possible D gene is TRBD1 (5 bases). The CDR3 consists of 13 residues. Germline CDR1 and CDR2: DFQATT and SNEGSKA (reference sequence). Deletions cut 3 bases from V and 4 bases from J, with 10 bases between. CDR3 bases: TGCAGTGCTAGGAGAAGGGGTTACAATGAGCAGTTCTTC. Translation gives CSARRRGYNEQFF.

This clonotype was recorded at least ten times. The chain joins TRBV7-8 to TRBJ1-2, with 8 nucleotides matching TRBD1. J was trimmed by 0 bases and V by 4 bases; bases with no gene match: 7. CDR1 and CDR2 (germline): SGHVS, FQNEAQ. The CDR3 length is 16 residues. The CDR3 is CASSWGGTGTNYGYTF. The CDR3 DNA reads TGTGCCAGCAGCTGGGGGGGGACAGGAACTAACTATGGCTACACCTTC.

This clonotype has only a few counts. V gene TRBV5-5 combines with J gene TRBJ1-5; D gene uncertain. There are 13 residues in the CDR3. Germline V CDR1 and CDR2: SGHKS, YYEKEE (reference sequence). V lost 4 bases to trimming and J lost 4 bases, with 9 bases between them. The CDR3 loop reads CASSREFNQPQHF. CDR3 bases: TGTGCCAGCAGCCGGGAGTTTAATCAGCCCCAGCATTTT.

The rearrangement links TRBV6-2 or TRBV6-3 to TRBJ2-7; 12 nucleotides line up with TRBD2. The CDR3 loop spans 15 amino acids. Germline V CDR1 and CDR2: MNHEY, SVGEGT. Trimming took 4 bases from V and 3 from J; bases not matched to a gene: 4. CDR3 residues: CASSSSGRAVYEQYF. The DNA for the CDR3 is TGTGCCAGCAGTTCTAGCGGGAGGGCAGTCTACGAGCAGTACTTC.

This clonotype came up a few times. This chain joins TRBV4-1 and TRBJ1-3; 11 bases map to TRBD1. This CDR3 spans 17 amino acids. Germline CDR1 is MGHRA and CDR2 is YSYEKL. V was pared by 1 base and J by 2 bases, with 4 bases of the junction left unmatched. DNA for the CDR3: TGCGCCAGCAGCCAAGTCGGGACAGGGGGAACTGGAAACACCATATATTTT. Protein: CASSQVGTGGTGNTIYF.

The table lists this clonotype with many counts. This rearrangement joins TRBV5-1 to TRBJ1-1; 7 nucleotides match TRBD1. With 4 bases clipped from V and 0 bases from J, the junction kept 9 bases outside the gene matches. CDR1 is SGHRS, CDR2 YFSETQ, per germline. This CDR3 region has 16 residues. The CDR3 coding sequence is TGCGCCAGCAGCACAACTACCGGGACAGTGAACACTGAAGCTTTCTTT. The encoded protein is CASSTTTGTVNTEAFF.

Comments on this clonotype: At one end the junction does not follow the germline gene, possibly because of a read error. The chain is built from TRBV14 and TRBJ1-3; 9 bases fit TRBD1. This CDR3 spans 11 amino acids. Per the germline V gene, CDR1 is SGHDN and CDR2 is FVKESK. The CDR3 spells CASSGTGPLRF. The CDR3 DNA reads TGTGCCAGCAGCGGGACAGGGCCTTTACGTTTT. Combining the CDR3 with reference TRBV14 and TRBJ1-3 gives the whole variable domain EAGVTQFPSHSVIEKGQTVTLRCDPISGHDNLYWYRRVMGKEIKFLLHFVKESKQDESGMPNNRFLAERTGGTYSTLKVQPAELEDSGVYFCASSGTGPLRFGEGSWLTVV.

There are many counts of this clonotype. J is TRBJ2-1 and V is TRBV27; D is possibly TRBD1 (7 bases). Germline CDR1 MNHEY, CDR2 SMNVEV (reference sequence). CDR3 length: 15 residues. The ends were cut back, 6 bases at V and 5 bases at J, with 17 bases in the middle. The CDR3 loop reads CASRGGAGGNNEQFF. CDR3 DNA: TGTGCCAGCAGGGGCGGGGCAGGGGGTAACAATGAGCAGTTCTTC.